Below, 16 T cell receptor beta chains from the same sample are listed, as sequenced in a study of cytomegalovirus exposure and HLA in healthy donors. Profiling relied on immunoSEQ multiplex PCR, and the TCRdb table lists in-frame clones only, not all of them. There are 250,000 to 300,000 clones in the sample; just over 85% occur only once, and about 1% lies in the top ten. The sequenced sample was PBMCs. These receptor sequences come from a young woman in good health and CMV-seronegative.

The chain uses TRBV5-1 and TRBJ2-7; 15 positions match TRBD2. The germline V gene has CDR1 SGHRS and CDR2 YFSETQ. The CDR3 loop spans 19 amino acids. V lost 4 bases and J lost 2; bases outside the gene matches: 13. CDR3 amino acids: CASSPGLAGGPVETYEQYF. DNA for the CDR3: TGCGCCAGCAGCCCCGGACTAGCGGGAGGGCCCGTGGAGACCTACGAGCAGTACTTC.

CDR3 sequence reads: CAWTPGDEKLFF. In DNA, the CDR3 is TGTGCCTGGACGCCAGGGGACGAAAAACTGTTTTTT. The chain is built from TRBV30 and TRBJ1-4, with D tentatively TRBD1 (6 bases). This CDR3 spans 12 amino acids. Deletions cut 4 bases from V and 8 bases from J, with 11 bases between. Germline-derived CDR1 and CDR2 are GTSNPN and SVGIG (reference sequence). Using reference TRBV30 and TRBJ1-4 for the parts outside the CDR3, the full variable domain is SQTIHQWPATLVQPVGSPLSLECTVEGTSNPNLYWYRQAAGRGLQLLFYSVGIGQISSEVPQNLSASRPQDRQFILSSKKLLLSDSGFYLCAWTPGDEKLFFGSGTQLSVL.

The chain recombines TRBV6-5 with TRBJ1-1, with D tentatively TRBD1 (6 bases). This CDR3 region has 16 residues. Germline V CDR1 and CDR2: MNHEY, SVGAGI. V lost 2 bases and J lost 3, with 16 bases in between. CDR3 sequence reads: CASSYTGPGADTEAFF. The DNA for the CDR3 is TGTGCCAGCAGTTACACAGGCCCAGGGGCGGACACTGAAGCTTTCTTT.

CDR3 region: CASSQAPGGHFYEQYF. In DNA form, the CDR3 reads TGCGCCAGCAGCCAAGCCCCGGGGGGTCATTTCTACGAGCAGTACTTC. The chain is built from TRBV4-1 and TRBJ2-7, with 7 bases lining up with TRBD2. Unmatched junction bases numbered 9, after V lost 1 base and J lost 3 bases. Germline CDR1 MGHRA, CDR2 YSYEKL. This CDR3 has 16 amino acids.

The chain links TRBV5-4 to TRBJ2-7; D is perhaps TRBD2 (6 bases). The germline V and J ends were trimmed by 4 bases and 3 bases, with 14 bases remaining between them. The CDR3 totals 14 residues. Germline-derived CDR1 and CDR2 are SGHNT and YYREEE (reference sequence). CDR3 DNA sequence: TGTGCCAGCAGCGCCCGGGACTCCCTCTACGAGCAGTACTTC. Encoded protein: CASSARDSLYEQYF.

This chain joins TRBV7-7 and TRBJ2-1; 11 bases agree with TRBD2. There are 13 residues in the CDR3. Per germline, CDR1 SSHAT and CDR2 FNYEAQ (reference sequence). The CDR3 DNA is TGTGCAAGTGGGGCTAGCGGGGGGAATGAGCAGTTCTTC. Encoded protein: CASGASGGNEQFF.

The chain uses TRBV6-1 and TRBJ2-1, with 7 nucleotides matching TRBD2. The CDR3 contains 15 residues. From germline, CDR1 is MNHNS and CDR2 SASEGT. With V trimmed by 6 bases and J by 3 bases, 8 bases remained unmatched. CDR3 amino acids: CASSVEGRVYNEQFF. The DNA for the CDR3 is TGTGCCAGCAGCGTCGAAGGGAGGGTCTACAATGAGCAGTTCTTC.

The chain recombines TRBV10-3 with TRBJ1-6; TRBD1 agrees at 9 bases. Per germline, CDR1 ENHRY and CDR2 SYGVKD. This CDR3 has 15 residues. With 1 base clipped from V and 7 bases from J, the junction kept 2 bases outside the gene matches. The CDR3 here is CAISEWGQGNSPLHF. The CDR3 DNA reads as TGTGCCATCAGTGAGTGGGGACAGGGAAATTCACCCCTCCACTTT.

The chain combines TRBV18 with TRBJ1-2; 7 bases agree with TRBD1. The CDR3 is made up of 14 amino acids. In germline, CDR1 is KGHSH, CDR2 LQKENI. With 6 bases clipped from V and 4 bases from J, the junction kept 8 bases outside the gene matches. CDR3 in amino acids: CASSPPGQPYGYTF. The CDR3 DNA sequence: TGTGCCAGCTCTCCTCCGGGACAGCCCTATGGCTACACCTTC. Full variable domain (outside the CDR3, taken from reference TRBV18 and TRBJ1-2): NAGVMQNPRHLVRRRGQEARLRCSPMKGHSHVYWYRQLPEEGLKFMVYLQKENIIDESGMPKERFSAEFPKEGPSILRIQQVVRGDSAAYFCASSPPGQPYGYTFGSGTRLTVV.

This clone was seen just once. The chain links TRBV6-6 to TRBJ2-7, with 10 bases lining up with TRBD2. Germline CDR1 MNHNY, CDR2 SVGAGI (reference sequence). The CDR3 has 15 residues. Trimming at V came to 6 bases and at J to 1 base, leaving 6 bases not matched to a gene. The CDR3 loop is CASRSPSGGSYEQYF. The CDR3 DNA is TGTGCCAGCAGGTCCCCTAGCGGGGGATCCTACGAGCAGTACTTC.

The genes are TRBV11-1 and TRBJ2-1; 7 bases agree with TRBD2. The CDR3 length is 16 residues. J gave up 5 bases and V 2 bases, and 9 bases lay outside the gene matches. Germline V gene lookup returns CDR1 SGHAT and CDR2 FQDESV (reference sequence). CDR3 residues: CASSLSSGGGHNEQFF. The CDR3 nucleotides are TGTGCCAGCAGCTTAAGTTCTGGGGGGGGACACAATGAGCAGTTCTTC.

The chain employs TRBV20-1 and TRBJ2-1; D unresolved. Germline loops: CDR1 DFQATT, CDR2 SNEGSKA (reference sequence). V was pared by 2 bases and J by 8 bases, with 7 bases between. The CDR3 extends over 11 amino acids. For the CDR3, the DNA is TGCAGTGCTAGACAGACTTATGAGCAGTTCTTC. Residues: CSARQTYEQFF.

The rearrangement joins TRBV7-2 to TRBJ1-2; maybe TRBD1 (6 bases). V was trimmed by 5 bases and J by 1 base, leaving 11 bases between them. This CDR3 is built from 14 residues. CDR1 and CDR2 (germline): SGHTA, FQGNSA. CDR3 amino acids: CASSIIQGNYGYTF. For the CDR3, the DNA is TGTGCCAGCAGCATCATACAGGGTAACTATGGCTACACCTTC.

The chain recombines TRBV5-4 with TRBJ1-6, with D uncertain. The CDR3 spans 14 residues. In germline, CDR1 is SGHNT, CDR2 YYREEE (reference sequence). V gave up 4 bases and J gave up 4 bases, with 9 bases separating them. DNA of the CDR3: TGTGCCAGCAGCCTGGGAGAATATAATTCACCCCTCCACTTT. This codes for CASSLGEYNSPLHF.

Of note for this clone: Other nucleotide sequences from this sample produce the same CDR3. J is TRBJ2-1 and V is TRBV7-3, with D possibly being TRBD1 (6 bases). The CDR3 runs 12 residues. From germline, CDR1 is SGHTA and CDR2 FQGTGA. Trimming stripped 4 bases from V and 7 bases from J, with 8 bases between. CDR3 DNA: TGTGCCAGCAGCTCCCAGGGGAATGAGCAGTTCTTC. It encodes CASSSQGNEQFF.

This chain uses TRBV6-1 with TRBJ2-7, with 11 bases identical to TRBD2. The V gene end was trimmed by 2 bases and the J gene end by 1 base; junction bases not matched to a gene: 1. CDR3 length: 15 amino acids. Germline loops: CDR1 MNHNS, CDR2 SASEGT. The CDR3 protein is CASSERTSGSYEQYF. Here the CDR3 DNA reads TGTGCCAGCAGTGAAAGGACTAGCGGGTCCTACGAGCAGTACTTC.